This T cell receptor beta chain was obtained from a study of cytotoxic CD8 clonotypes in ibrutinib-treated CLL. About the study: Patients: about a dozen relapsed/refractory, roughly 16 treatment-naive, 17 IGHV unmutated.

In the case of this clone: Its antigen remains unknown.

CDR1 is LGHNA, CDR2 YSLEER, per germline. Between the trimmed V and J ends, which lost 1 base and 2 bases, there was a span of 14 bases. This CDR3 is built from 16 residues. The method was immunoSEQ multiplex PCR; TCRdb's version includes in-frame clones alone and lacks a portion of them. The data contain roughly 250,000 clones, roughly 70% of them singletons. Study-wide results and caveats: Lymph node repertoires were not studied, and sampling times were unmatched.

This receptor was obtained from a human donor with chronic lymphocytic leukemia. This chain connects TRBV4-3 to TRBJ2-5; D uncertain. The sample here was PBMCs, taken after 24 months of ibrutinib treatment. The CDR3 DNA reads TGCGCCAGCAGCCAAGTTTCAGGAGACACTCAAGAGACCCAGTACTTC. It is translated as CASSQVSGDTQETQYF.